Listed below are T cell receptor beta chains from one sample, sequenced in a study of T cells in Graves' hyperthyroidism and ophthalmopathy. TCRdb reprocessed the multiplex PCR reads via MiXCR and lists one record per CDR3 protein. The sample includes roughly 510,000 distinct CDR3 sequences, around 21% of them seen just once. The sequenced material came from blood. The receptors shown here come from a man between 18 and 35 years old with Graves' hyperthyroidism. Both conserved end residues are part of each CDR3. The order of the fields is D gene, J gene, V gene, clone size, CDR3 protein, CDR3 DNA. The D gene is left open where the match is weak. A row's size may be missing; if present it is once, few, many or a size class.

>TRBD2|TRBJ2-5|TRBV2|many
CASMNRVGTSAETQYF
TGTGCCAGCATGAATCGTGTAGGGACTAGCGCGGAGACCCAGTACTTC
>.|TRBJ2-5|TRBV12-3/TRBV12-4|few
CASSLPLGQSVGETQYF
TGTGCCAGCAGTTTACCCCTCGGACAGAGCGTGGGAGAGACCCAGTACTTC
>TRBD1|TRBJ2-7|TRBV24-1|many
CATSATGTGPDEQYF
TGTGCCACCAGTGCTACCGGGACAGGGCCTGACGAGCAGTACTTC
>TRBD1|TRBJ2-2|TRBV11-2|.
CASSLRGQGTNTGELFF
TGTGCCAGCAGCTTAAGGGGACAGGGGACGAACACCGGGGAGCTGTTTTTT
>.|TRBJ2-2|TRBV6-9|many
CASSYSRARGGELFF
TGTGCCAGCAGTTATTCCCGGGCCCGGGGCGGGGAGCTGTTTTTT
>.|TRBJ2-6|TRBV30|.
CAWSLVQSGANVLTF
TGTGCCTGGAGTTTAGTACAGTCTGGGGCCAACGTCCTGACTTTC
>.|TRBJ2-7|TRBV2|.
CASSSYYPPYEQYF
TGTGCCAGCAGTTCTTATTACCCTCCCTACGAGCAGTACTTC
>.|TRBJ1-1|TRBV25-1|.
CASSEYQGTTEAFF
TGTGCCAGCAGTGAATACCAGGGTACCACTGAAGCTTTCTTT
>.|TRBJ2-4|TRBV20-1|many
CSASPWQGMSKNIQYF
TGCAGTGCTAGCCCCTGGCAGGGAATGAGCAAAAACATTCAGTACTTC
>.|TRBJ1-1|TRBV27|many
CASSPEPVTQGNMNTEAFF
TGTGCCAGCAGTCCCGAGCCAGTTACTCAGGGGAACATGAACACTGAAGCTTTCTTT
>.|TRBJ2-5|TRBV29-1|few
CSVVQTQETQYF
TGCAGCGTTGTCCAGACCCAAGAGACCCAGTACTTC
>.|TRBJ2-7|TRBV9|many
CASNSLSYEQYF
TGTGCCAGCAACAGCCTCTCCTACGAGCAGTACTTC
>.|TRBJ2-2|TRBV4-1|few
CASSQDPTGLNPNTGELFF
TGCGCCAGCAGCCAAGATCCGACAGGCCTTAACCCGAACACCGGGGAGCTGTTTTTT
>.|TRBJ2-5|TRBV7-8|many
CASSLEASETQYF
TGTGCCAGCAGCTTAGAAGCATCAGAGACCCAGTACTTC
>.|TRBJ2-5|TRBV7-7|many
CASSLSSGRQETQYF
TGTGCCAGCAGCTTATCCAGCGGGCGCCAAGAGACCCAGTACTTC
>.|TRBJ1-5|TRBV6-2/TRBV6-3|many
CASSHPRNQPQHF
TGTGCCAGCAGTCACCCCCGGAATCAGCCCCAGCATTTT
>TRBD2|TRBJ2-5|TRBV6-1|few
CASSGTSGSSETQYF
TGTGCCAGCAGCGGGACTAGCGGGTCATCGGAGACCCAGTACTTC
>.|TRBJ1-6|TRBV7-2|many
CASSLRLPSSYNSPLHF
TGTGCCAGCAGCTTAAGACTGCCGAGCTCCTATAATTCACCCCTCCACTTT
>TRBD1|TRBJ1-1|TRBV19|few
CASSRLDRAGTEAFF
TGTGCCAGTAGTCGACTAGACAGGGCGGGCACTGAAGCTTTCTTT
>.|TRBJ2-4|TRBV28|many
CASSLMDSKNIQYF
TGTGCCAGCAGTTTAATGGATTCCAAAAACATTCAGTACTTC
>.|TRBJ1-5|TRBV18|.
CASSPRQDQPQHF
TGTGCCAGCTCACCGAGGCAGGATCAGCCCCAGCATTTT
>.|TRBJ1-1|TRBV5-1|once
CASSYLPEIHDEAFF
TGCGCCAGCAGTTACCTTCCGGAGATCCATGACGAAGCTTTCTTT
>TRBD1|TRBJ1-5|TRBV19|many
CASTKRQGHQPQHF
TGTGCCAGTACTAAGAGACAGGGTCACCAGCCCCAGCATTTT
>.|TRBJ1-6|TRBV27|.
CASSFIQNNSPLHF
TGTGCCAGCAGTTTCATACAGAATAATTCACCCCTCCACTTT
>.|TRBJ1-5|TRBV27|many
CASSFSGTNQPQHF
TGTGCCAGCAGTTTCTCCGGGACCAATCAGCCCCAGCATTTT
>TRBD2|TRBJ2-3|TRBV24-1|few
CATSDSGGPWTDTQYF
TGTGCCACCAGTGATTCGGGGGGTCCCTGGACAGATACGCAGTATTTT
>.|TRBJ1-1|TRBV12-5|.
CASGLPPDGAHTEAFF
TGTGCTAGTGGTTTGCCCCCCGATGGGGCCCACACTGAAGCTTTCTTT
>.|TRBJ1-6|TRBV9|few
CASSVAAGSSPLHF
TGTGCCAGCAGCGTAGCGGCAGGGAGTTCACCCCTCCACTTT
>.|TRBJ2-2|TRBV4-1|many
CASSVEGTNTGELFF
TGCGCCAGCAGCGTAGAAGGGACGAACACCGGGGAGCTGTTTTTT
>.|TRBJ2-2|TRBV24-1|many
CATSDPHRDTGELFF
TGTGCCACCAGTGATCCACACAGGGACACCGGGGAGCTGTTTTTT
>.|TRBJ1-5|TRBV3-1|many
CASSPKGREICIVGNQPQHF
TGTGCCAGCAGCCCCAAAGGACGGGAGATATGTATAGTCGGCAATCAGCCCCAGCATTTT
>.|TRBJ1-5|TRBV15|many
CATSRAGFRTPQHF
TGTGCCACCAGCAGGGCAGGGTTCAGGACACCCCAGCATTTT
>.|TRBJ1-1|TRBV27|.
CASSQSPWYTEAFF
TGTGCCAGCAGCCAGAGCCCCTGGTACACTGAAGCTTTCTTT
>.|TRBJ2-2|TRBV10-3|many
CAITSDPNTGELFF
TGTGCCATCACTAGCGACCCTAACACCGGGGAGCTGTTTTTT
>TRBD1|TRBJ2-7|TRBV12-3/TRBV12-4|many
CASSSTGGLDEQYF
TGTGCCAGCAGTTCGACAGGGGGTCTAGACGAGCAGTACTTC
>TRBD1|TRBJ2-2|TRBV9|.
CASSVAGGTGAYGELFF
TGTGCCAGCAGCGTAGCTGGCGGGACAGGGGCATATGGGGAGCTGTTTTTT
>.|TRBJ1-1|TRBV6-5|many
CASIGLMGTEAFF
TGTGCCAGCATTGGGCTGATGGGAACTGAAGCTTTCTTT
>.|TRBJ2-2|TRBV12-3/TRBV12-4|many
CASSSLGATGELFF
TGTGCCAGCAGTTCCTTGGGGGCAACCGGGGAGCTGTTTTTT
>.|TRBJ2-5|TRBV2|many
CASSRRTGARGETQYF
TGTGCCAGCAGCCGAAGGACCGGAGCTAGGGGGGAGACCCAGTACTTC
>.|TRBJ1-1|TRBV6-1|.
CASSSIIPLPGGTEAFF
TGTGCCAGCAGCTCCATTATCCCGCTTCCCGGGGGCACTGAAGCTTTCTTT
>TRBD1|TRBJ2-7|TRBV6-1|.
CATRTGYYEQYF
TGTGCCACCCGGACAGGGTATTACGAGCAGTACTTC
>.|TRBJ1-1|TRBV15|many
CATSPFSRGMNTEAFF
TGTGCCACCAGCCCCTTCTCTCGGGGGATGAACACTGAAGCTTTCTTT
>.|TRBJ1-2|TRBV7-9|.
CASRGLKSPYRGYTF
TGTGCCAGCAGGGGGCTTAAGTCCCCCTATCGAGGCTACACCTTC
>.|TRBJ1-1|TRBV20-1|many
CSARKRRNTEAFF
TGCAGTGCTCGGAAAAGGCGGAACACTGAAGCTTTCTTT
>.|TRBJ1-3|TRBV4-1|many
CASSQGAGGGNTIYF
TGCGCCAGCAGCCAGGGCGCCGGGGGTGGAAACACCATATATTTT
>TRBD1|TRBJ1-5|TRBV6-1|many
CASNGQGVNQPQHF
TGTGCCAGCAACGGACAGGGGGTAAATCAGCCCCAGCATTTT
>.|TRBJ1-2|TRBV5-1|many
CASSLEGVLYGYTF
TGCGCCAGCAGCTTGGAAGGGGTCCTCTATGGCTACACCTTC
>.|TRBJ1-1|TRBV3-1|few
CASSHGDRVIGAFF
TGTGCCAGCAGCCACGGGGATAGGGTGATCGGAGCTTTCTTT
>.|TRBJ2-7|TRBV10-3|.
CAISEGQRYEQYF
TGTGCCATCAGTGAAGGTCAGCGCTACGAGCAGTACTTC
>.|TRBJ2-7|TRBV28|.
CASTRTAYSYEQYF
TGTGCCAGCACGCGGACAGCCTACTCCTACGAGCAGTACTTC
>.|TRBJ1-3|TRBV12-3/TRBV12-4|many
CASSLVDTGGNTIYF
TGTGCCAGCAGTTTGGTCGACACGGGAGGAAACACCATATATTTT
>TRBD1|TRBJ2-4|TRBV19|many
CASRDRLAKNIKYF
TGTGCCAGCCGGGACAGGCTAGCCAAAAACATTAAGTACTTC
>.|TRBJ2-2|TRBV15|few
CATSRGASNTGELFF
TGTGCCACCAGCCGAGGGGCCTCGAACACCGGGGAGCTGTTTTTT
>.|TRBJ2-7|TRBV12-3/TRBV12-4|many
CASSLDGFSSYEQYF
TGTGCCAGCAGTCTGGACGGATTCAGCTCCTACGAGCAGTACTTC
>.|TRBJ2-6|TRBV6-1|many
CASITNMNSGANVLTF
TGTGCCAGCATAACGAATATGAACTCTGGGGCCAACGTCCTGACTTTC